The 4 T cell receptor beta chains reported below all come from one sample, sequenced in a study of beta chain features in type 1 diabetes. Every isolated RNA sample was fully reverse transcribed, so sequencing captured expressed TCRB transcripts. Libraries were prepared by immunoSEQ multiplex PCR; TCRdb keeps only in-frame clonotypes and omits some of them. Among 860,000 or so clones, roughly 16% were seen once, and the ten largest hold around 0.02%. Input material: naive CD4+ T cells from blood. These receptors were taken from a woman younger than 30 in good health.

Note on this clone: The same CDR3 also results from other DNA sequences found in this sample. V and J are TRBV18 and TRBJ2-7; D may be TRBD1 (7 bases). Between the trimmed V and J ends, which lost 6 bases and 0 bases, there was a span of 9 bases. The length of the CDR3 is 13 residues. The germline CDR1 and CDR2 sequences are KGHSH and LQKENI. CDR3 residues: CASSRDSSYEQYF. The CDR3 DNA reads TGTGCCAGCTCGCGGGACAGCTCCTACGAGCAGTACTTC. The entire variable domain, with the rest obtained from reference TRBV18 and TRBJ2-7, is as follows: NAGVMQNPRHLVRRRGQEARLRCSPMKGHSHVYWYRQLPEEGLKFMVYLQKENIIDESGMPKERFSAEFPKEGPSILRIQQVVRGDSAAYFCASSRDSSYEQYFGPGTRLTVT.

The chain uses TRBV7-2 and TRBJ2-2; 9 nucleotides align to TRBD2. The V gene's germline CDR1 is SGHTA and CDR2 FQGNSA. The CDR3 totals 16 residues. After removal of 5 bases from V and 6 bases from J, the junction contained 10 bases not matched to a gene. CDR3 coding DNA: TGTGCCAGCAGCCCCCGGACTAGCGTAGGGTCCGGGGAGCTGTTTTTT. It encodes CASSPRTSVGSGELFF.

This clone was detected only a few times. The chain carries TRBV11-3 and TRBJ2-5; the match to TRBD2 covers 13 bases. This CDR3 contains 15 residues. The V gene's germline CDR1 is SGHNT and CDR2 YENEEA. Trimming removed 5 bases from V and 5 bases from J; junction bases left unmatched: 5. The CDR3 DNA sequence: TGTGCCAGCAGCGCGGGACTAGCGGGAATGGAGACCCAGTACTTC. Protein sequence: CASSAGLAGMETQYF.

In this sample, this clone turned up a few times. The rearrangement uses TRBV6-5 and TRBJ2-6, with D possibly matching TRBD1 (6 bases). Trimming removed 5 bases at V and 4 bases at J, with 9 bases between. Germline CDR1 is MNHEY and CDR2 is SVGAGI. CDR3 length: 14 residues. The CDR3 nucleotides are TGTGCCAGCAGTCCAGGGGTCGGGGCCAACGTCCTGACTTTC. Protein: CASSPGVGANVLTF.